This record concerns one TCR beta chain sequence. Its target is not known. The sample originates from a study of T cells in Graves' hyperthyroidism and ophthalmopathy. Study overall: Any treatment followed the collection of peripheral blood at initial diagnosis. Regarding the study as a whole: In the analysis, a 13 V-J model separated ophthalmopathy from stable hyperthyroidism.

Researchers barred patients who had uncontrolled infection, other autoimmune disease, pregnancy or lactation. Orbital computed tomography, thyroid ultrasound, serum thyroxine and TRAb, and clinical symptoms together informed the diagnoses. In germline, CDR1 is MGHDK, CDR2 SYGVNS. The V gene lost 3 bases and the J gene lost 3 bases, with 9 bases spanning the gap. The CDR3 spans 14 residues. The CDR3 regions of TCR beta were amplified from RNA transcripts. First-round RT-PCR with HTBI primers amplified the TCR CDR3 region. TCRdb reanalysed the multiplex PCR reads using MiXCR and keeps one entry per CDR3 protein. The sample lists 450,000 to 550,000 distinct CDR3 sequences, around 22% occurring once.

The sequenced material came from blood. The clonotype comes from a woman in her thirties with Graves' ophthalmopathy. The rearrangement links TRBV25-1 to TRBJ1-5; D is ambiguous. Written as DNA, the CDR3 is TGTGCCAGCAGTGAGCAGGAGTTCAATCAGCCCCAGCATTTT. Protein: CASSEQEFNQPQHF.